Following are 18 T cell receptor beta chains from one sample sequenced in a study of blood T cell repertoires in COVID-19. Libraries were prepared by immunoSEQ multiplex PCR; TCRdb keeps only in-frame clonotypes and omits some of them. The sample carries about 74,000 clones, roughly 85% recorded once. The sample taken for sequencing was peripheral blood. These receptor sequences come from a man in his fifties with acute or convalescent COVID-19.

The J gene is TRBJ2-5, the V gene TRBV3-1 (or the pseudogene TRBV3-2), with 9 bases matching TRBD2. The germline gives CDR1 LGHDT, CDR2 YNNKEL (reference sequence). This CDR3 is 15 amino acids long. Germline trimming cut 3 bases from V and 2 bases from J; bases unmatched to any gene: 4. The CDR3, as DNA: TGTGCCAGCAGCCAGAACGCGGGGGGGCAAGAGACCCAGTACTTC. As protein: CASSQNAGGQETQYF.

The sample holds a few counts of this clone. The chain uses TRBV7-2 and TRBJ1-6; TRBD1 agrees at 9 bases. The CDR3 runs 14 residues. V lost 8 bases and J lost 7; bases outside the gene matches: 6. CDR1 is SGHTA and CDR2 is FQGNSA in the germline V gene. Here the CDR3 DNA reads TGTGCCAGCGGGAAGGACAGGGGCAATTCACCCCTCCACTTT. Translating gives CASGKDRGNSPLHF.

The CDR3 DNA reads TGTGCCAGCTCCCTACCCGCCGGGGAGCTGTTTTTT. Its translation is CASSLPAGELFF. V is TRBV12-3 or TRBV12-4 and J is TRBJ2-2; D unclear. The V gene lost 8 bases and the J gene lost 6 bases, with 10 bases spanning the gap. This CDR3 is built from 12 residues.

The chain carries TRBV10-2 and TRBJ1-2; tentatively, D is TRBD1 (6 bases). Looked up from germline, CDR1 is WSHSY and CDR2 is SAAADI. The CDR3 totals 17 residues. V lost 6 bases to trimming and J lost 4 bases, with 24 bases between them. The CDR3 reads CASSQTGSGTVGYGYTF. The DNA of the CDR3 is TGCGCCAGCAGCCAGACAGGCTCCGGGACGGTTGGCTATGGCTACACCTTC.

The chain combines TRBV5-6 with TRBJ1-6, with D maybe TRBD1 (6 bases). CDR1 is SGHDT and CDR2 is YYEEEE in the germline V gene. The length of the CDR3 is 14 residues. V was trimmed by 0 bases and J by 10 bases, leaving 11 bases between them. CDR3: CASSLEGVGSPLHF. The DNA for the CDR3 is TGTGCCAGCAGCTTGGAGGGGGTAGGCTCACCCCTCCACTTT.

The J gene is TRBJ2-2, the V gene TRBV11-2, with a tentative D call TRBD2 (6 bases). CDR3 length equals 15 residues. Per germline, CDR1 SGHAT and CDR2 FQNNGV. V was clipped by 3 bases and J by 0 bases, with 8 bases between them. The CDR3 region has the DNA TGTGCCAGCAGCTTCCCGGGGGCGAACACCGGGGAGCTGTTTTTT. Amino acids: CASSFPGANTGELFF.

This chain joins TRBV27 and TRBJ1-5; 7 nucleotides align to TRBD1. In germline, CDR1 is MNHEY, CDR2 SMNVEV (reference sequence). V was pared by 6 bases and J by 7 bases, with 9 bases of the junction left unmatched. This CDR3 is 14 amino acids long. CDR3 loop: CASRTRDSRQPQHF. In DNA, the CDR3 is TGTGCCAGCAGAACTCGGGACAGTCGGCAGCCCCAGCATTTT.

CDR3 sequence: CSVRTGYNSPLHF. The CDR3 DNA reads as TGCAGCGTTAGGACAGGGTATAATTCACCCCTCCACTTT. The V and J genes are TRBV29-1 and TRBJ1-6, with TRBD1 matching over 8 bases. Losses at the gene ends were 5 bases for V and 4 bases for J; bases not matched to a gene: 1. CDR1 is SQVTM and CDR2 is ANQGSEA in the germline V gene. This CDR3 contains 13 residues.

This rearrangement joins TRBV18 to TRBJ1-2, with TRBD1 identical over 8 bases. CDR1 is KGHSH, CDR2 LQKENI, per germline. The V segment lost 3 bases and the J segment 2 bases; nucleotides outside the gene matches: 5. CDR3 length equals 15 residues. CDR3 bases: TGTGCCAGCTCACCCCCGGACAGGGTAAACTATGGCTACACCTTC. This encodes CASSPPDRVNYGYTF.

This sequence joins TRBV7-2 and TRBJ1-2; TRBD1 matches 7 bases. The ends lost 5 bases at V and 5 bases at J; junction bases unmatched: 8. Germline V lookup: CDR1 SGHTA, CDR2 FQGNSA. The CDR3 is made up of 14 amino acids. CDR3 sequence reads: CASSPYRGEYGYTF. In DNA form, the CDR3 reads TGTGCCAGCAGCCCCTACAGGGGTGAGTATGGCTACACCTTC.

The gene calls are TRBV19 and TRBJ2-1; D possibly corresponds to TRBD1 (6 bases). CDR3 length equals 12 residues. Trimming cost V 7 bases and J 4 bases, with 8 bases left between them. Germline values: CDR1 LNHDA, CDR2 SQIVND (reference sequence). The CDR3 protein is CASNQGYNEQFF. In nucleotides, the CDR3 is TGTGCCAGTAATCAGGGGTACAATGAGCAGTTCTTC.

This clone is a singleton in its sample. The chain carries TRBV30 and TRBJ2-3, with 9 bases identical to TRBD2. The CDR3 is made up of 14 amino acids. In germline, CDR1 is GTSNPN, CDR2 SVGIG (reference sequence). Trimming at V came to 5 bases and at J to 10 bases, leaving 13 bases not matched to a gene. Here the CDR3 reads CAWDLAGSPRAQYF. The CDR3 nucleotides read TGTGCCTGGGATCTAGCGGGGAGCCCGAGGGCGCAGTATTTT.

The chain combines TRBV5-1 with TRBJ2-5, with D possibly matching TRBD2 (5 bases). There are 18 residues in the CDR3. V lost 0 bases, J lost 2 bases, and 20 bases lay in between. Germline V gene data show CDR1 as SGHRS and CDR2 as YFSETQ. CDR3 coding DNA: TGCGCCAGCAGCTTGGCCAACCCCCAGAGGGATTGGCAAGAGACCCAGTACTTC. Its protein product is CASSLANPQRDWQETQYF.

V gene TRBV29-1 combines with J gene TRBJ1-2, with unresolved D. CDR1 and CDR2 from the germline V gene are SQVTM and ANQGSEA. The CDR3 has 12 amino acids. V was pared by 4 bases and J by 2 bases, with 8 bases between. The CDR3 DNA is TGCAGCGTTGTATGGGCGAACTATGGCTACACCTTC. Amino acid sequence: CSVVWANYGYTF.

This clone came up once. This chain connects TRBV11-2 to TRBJ2-2, with unresolved D. Germline V CDR1 and CDR2: SGHAT, FQNNGV. V was trimmed by 3 bases and J by 4 bases, leaving 9 bases between them. The CDR3 runs 14 residues. DNA for the CDR3: TGTGCCAGCAGCTTCTCGACTTCCACCGGGGAGCTGTTTTTT. As protein: CASSFSTSTGELFF.

V and J are TRBV15 and TRBJ2-7; possibly TRBD1 for D (7 bases). There are 22 residues in the CDR3. Deletions cut 0 bases from V and 2 bases from J, with 32 bases between. Per the germline V gene, CDR1 is LNHNV and CDR2 is YYDKDF (reference sequence). The CDR3 is CATSRDGGWPPPTGDPTYEQYV. CDR3 nucleotides: TGTGCCACCAGCAGAGATGGAGGGTGGCCCCCCCCCACAGGGGATCCTACCTACGAGCAGTACGTC.

CDR3 loop: CASSLLGDTRNYGYTF. As DNA, the CDR3 is TGTGCCAGCAGCTTGTTAGGGGACACCCGAAACTATGGCTACACCTTC. The chain has TRBV5-5 and TRBJ1-2; tentatively, D is TRBD1 (6 bases). There are 16 residues in the CDR3. Between the trimmed V and J ends, which lost 1 base and 2 bases, there was a span of 15 bases. Germline V gives CDR1 SGHKS, CDR2 YYEKEE (reference sequence).

The rearrangement uses TRBV9 and TRBJ2-1, with D perhaps TRBD1 (5 bases). The germline V gene encodes CDR1 SGDLS and CDR2 YYNGEE. The germline V and J ends were trimmed by 2 bases and 5 bases, with 14 bases remaining between them. The CDR3 runs 15 residues. DNA for the CDR3: TGTGCCAGCAGCGTTTCTCCTGACAGTGACAATGAGCAGTTCTTC. Protein: CASSVSPDSDNEQFF.